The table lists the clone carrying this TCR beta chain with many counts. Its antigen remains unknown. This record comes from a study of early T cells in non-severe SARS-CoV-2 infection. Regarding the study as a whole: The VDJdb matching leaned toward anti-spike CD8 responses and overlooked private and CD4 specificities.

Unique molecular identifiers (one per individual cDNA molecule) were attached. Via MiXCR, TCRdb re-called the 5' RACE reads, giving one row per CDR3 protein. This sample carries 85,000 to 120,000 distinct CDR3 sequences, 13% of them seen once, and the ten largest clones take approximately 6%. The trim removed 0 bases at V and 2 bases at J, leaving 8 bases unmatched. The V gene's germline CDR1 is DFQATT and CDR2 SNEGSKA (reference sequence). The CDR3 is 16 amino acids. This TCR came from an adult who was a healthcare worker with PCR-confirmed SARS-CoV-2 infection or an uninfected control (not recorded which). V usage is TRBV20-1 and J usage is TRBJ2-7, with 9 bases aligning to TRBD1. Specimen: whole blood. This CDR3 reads CSARDRGTGPTYEQYF. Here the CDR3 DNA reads TGCAGTGCTAGAGATCGCGGGACAGGGCCCACCTACGAGCAGTACTTC.